The entry below gives a single TCR beta chain sequence along with its context. Its cognate antigen has yet to be identified. Base-call qualities are not available, and no considerably larger clone is one nucleotide away. The data were taken from a study of OX40 agonist ivuxolimab in advanced cancers. Regarding the research as a whole: The costimulatory receptor OX40 (CD134) was targeted by ivuxolimab, a fully human IgG2 agonistic monoclonal antibody. Intravenous ivuxolimab was administered to patients every 2 weeks at six dose levels: 0.01, 0.1, 0.3, 1.5, 3 and 10 mg/kg. Among the 50 to 55 dose-escalation patients, some 19 had hepatocellular carcinoma, approximately 15 melanoma, 9 renal cell carcinoma and 9 head and neck cancer. In the dose-escalation cohort, approximately 80% of patients were male, and the mean age was roughly 60 years with a range of about 20 to 79. Prior anti-PD-1, anti-PD-L1 or anti-CTLA-4 therapy was permitted, and approximately 40% of dose-escalation patients had received checkpoint inhibitors. Partial responses occurred in three dose-escalation patients, of whom one had hepatocellular carcinoma and two had cutaneous melanoma. The point of sequencing TCRbeta in the periphery was to test whether ivuxolimab changed TCR sequence diversity and drove clonal T-cell expansion. The monotherapy dose-escalation portion (N of about 50 patients) of the phase I ivuxolimab trial is reported in the paper.

Genomic DNA was isolated from the sorted cells so that the TCRbeta CDR3 region could be sequenced. The immunoSEQ Assay was used for sequencing of TCRbeta CDR3 regions. This is the immuneACCESS table as TCRdb keeps it, with only in-frame sequences that have V and J called. A part of the clones is gone; compared with another copy, unresolved V genes explain less than half, and the rest is unexplained. This sample comprises about 62,000 clones, about 85% of them detected only once. The ten most abundant clones make up just under 4% of the sample. What the research found in general, with its limitations: After ivuxolimab, expanded clones were on average more numerous among CD8+ T cells than among CD4+ T cells. In partial responders in the 0.1-3.0 mg/kg groups, normalized peripheral clonal expansion was found to be among the lowest, especially among CD8+ T cells. At doses of 0.1 to 3.0 mg/kg, clonal expansion of both CD4+ and CD8+ T cells in blood was seen between baseline and week 6. Low levels of normalized T-cell clonal expansion were also seen in some patients who did not respond. The antigen specificity of the peripheral T cells that underwent clonal expansion was not determined.

Patients with a history of autoimmune disease or receiving systemic immunosuppression were excluded from the trial. Peripheral blood for TCR sequencing was drawn from every dose cohort at baseline, at cycle 4 day 1 and at cycle 7 day 1. The samples were drawn from a first-in-human, open-label, multicenter phase I dose-escalation trial of ivuxolimab. Adults with locally advanced or metastatic melanoma, renal cell carcinoma, hepatocellular carcinoma or head and neck squamous cell carcinoma were enrolled in the trial. Before TCR sequencing, CD4+ T cells and CD8+ T cells were sorted from peripheral blood as separate populations. V is reduced by 7 bases and J by 1 base, leaving a spacing of 10 bases between them. CDR1 WNHNN and CDR2 SYGVQD were looked up in the germline V gene (reference sequence). Taken from cysteine to phenylalanine, the CDR3 has 13 residues. This entry keeps only the CDR3 DNA: 39 bases, framed from base 1.

This chain is built from TRBV10-1 and TRBJ1-1; the D gene identity is not certain. This specimen was CD4+ or CD8+ T cells sorted from blood, taken in a trial of the OX40 agonist ivuxolimab. This receptor was obtained from an adult with an advanced solid tumor such as melanoma, head and neck, liver or kidney cancer. The encoded CDR3 is CASKNRPNTEAFF. The DNA sequence is as follows: TGCGCCAGCAAAAACAGACCGAACACTGAAGCTTTCTTT.